Below are 14 T cell receptor beta chains sequenced from a single sample in a study of cytomegalovirus exposure and HLA in healthy donors (TCRdb year 2017). Libraries came from the immunoSEQ multiplex PCR assay. The multiplex PCR relied on a mix of 60 forward primers for TCR Vbeta segments and 13 reverse primers for TCR Jbeta segments. As stored in TCRdb, this immuneACCESS dataset retains in-frame rearrangements with V and J assigned. A fraction of the clones does not appear; measured against another copy, unresolved V genes explain less than half of the discrepancy, and the remainder lacks a known reason. The sample table holds around 260,000 clones, of which roughly 80% were seen once. Clones ranked in the top ten supply about 0.28% of the sample. Material: PBMCs. The receptor source for this set is a girl aged 2 to 10 in good health and CMV-seronegative.

CDR3 sequence: CASSEERSWDEQFF. The DNA of the CDR3 is TGTGCCAGCAGTGAAGAAAGGAGTTGGGATGAGCAGTTCTTC. The chain links TRBV2 to TRBJ2-1; D is unclear. The germline V and J ends were trimmed by 1 base and 8 bases, with 12 bases remaining between them. Germline loops: CDR1 SNHLY, CDR2 FYNNEI. The CDR3 runs 14 residues.

The chain joins TRBV18 to TRBJ1-4; 7 bases agree with TRBD1. This CDR3 spans 15 amino acids. Per germline, CDR1 KGHSH and CDR2 LQKENI. Trimming took 3 bases from V and 5 from J; bases not matched to a gene: 6. CDR3 in amino acids: CASSPTGTVNEKLFF. As DNA, the CDR3 is TGTGCCAGCTCACCGACGGGGACAGTGAATGAAAAACTGTTTTTT.

The rearrangement uses TRBV4-1 and TRBJ1-2; the D gene is possibly TRBD1 (6 bases). Germline CDR1 is MGHRA and CDR2 is YSYEKL. Trimming left V 1 base short and J 6 bases short, with 9 bases between. The CDR3 loop spans 13 amino acids. In nucleotides, the CDR3 is TGCGCCAGCAGCCAAGTAGGGGGAGATGGCTACACCTTC. Its translation: CASSQVGGDGYTF.

The CDR3 coding sequence is TGTGCCAGCAGCCAAGATGGGGGGGGCAATCAGCCCCAGCATTTT. This encodes CASSQDGGGNQPQHF. The chain carries TRBV4-2 and TRBJ1-5, with D tentatively TRBD1 (5 bases). The ends were cut back, 0 bases at V and 2 bases at J, with 8 bases in the middle. Per the germline V gene, CDR1 is LGHNA and CDR2 is YNFKEQ. The CDR3 loop spans 15 amino acids.

This chain connects TRBV5-1 to TRBJ2-5, with 9 nucleotides matching TRBD2. The DNA end favors TRBJ2-7, so the J call may be wrong. The germline V gene has CDR1 SGHRS and CDR2 YFSETQ. The CDR3 covers 17 residues. The CDR3 here is CASSSQHLAGNAYEQYF. The CDR3 bases are TGCGCCAGCAGCTCCCAACATCTAGCGGGAAATGCCTACGAGCAGTACTTC.

J is TRBJ2-7 and V is TRBV19, with 8 bases matching TRBD2. Unmatched junction bases numbered 4, after V lost 5 bases and J lost 4 bases. The germline V gene has CDR1 LNHDA and CDR2 SQIVND (reference sequence). This CDR3 has 13 residues. In DNA form, the CDR3 reads TGTGCCAGTAGTGGGACTAGGGGGTACGAGCAGTACTTC. Protein product: CASSGTRGYEQYF.

V is TRBV5-6 and J is TRBJ2-5; perhaps TRBD1 as D (5 bases). The J call is doubtful: the DNA matches TRBJ2-7 better. This CDR3 comprises 15 residues. Germline-derived CDR1 and CDR2 are SGHDT and YYEEEE. The CDR3 nucleotides read TGTGCCAGCAGCTTGTTCGGACCAGGAAGGGGCGAGCAGTACTTC. It is translated as CASSLFGPGRGEQYF.

Regarding this clone: At one boundary the junction diverges from the germline segment, which might be a read error. This chain uses TRBV7-9 with TRBJ2-7; unclear D gene. Looked up from germline, CDR1 is SEHNR and CDR2 is FQNEAQ (reference sequence). This CDR3 comprises 13 residues. The CDR3 nucleotides are TGTGCCAGCAGCTTAGTATCTTCCTTCGAGCAGTACTTC. As protein: CASSLVSSFEQYF.

This chain links TRBV14 with TRBJ2-6; 8 bases map to TRBD1. The V segment lost 4 bases and the J segment 4 bases; nucleotides outside the gene matches: 3. The CDR3 extends over 15 amino acids. Germline V CDR1 and CDR2: SGHDN, FVKESK. The CDR3, as DNA: TGTGCCAGCAGCCCGGGACAGGCAGGGGCCAACGTCCTGACTTTC. This encodes CASSPGQAGANVLTF.

The chain recombines TRBV30 with TRBJ1-1, with D hard to call. The CDR3 loop spans 13 amino acids. The V end was cut by 0 bases, the J end by 0 bases, with 5 bases between. From germline, CDR1 is GTSNPN and CDR2 SVGIG (reference sequence). The CDR3 loop is CAWSVQMNTEAFF. CDR3 nucleotides: TGTGCCTGGAGTGTACAGATGAACACTGAAGCTTTCTTT.

The V gene is TRBV5-1, the J gene TRBJ2-7; possibly TRBD2 for D (7 bases). The CDR3 totals 15 residues. Germline V gene lookup returns CDR1 SGHRS and CDR2 YFSETQ. V lost 2 bases and J lost 6, with 18 bases in between. CDR3 bases: TGCGCCAGCAGCTTTACCGGGTCAGGGGAGGGCGAGCAGTACTTC. Amino acid sequence: CASSFTGSGEGEQYF.

The chain uses TRBV28 and TRBJ1-1; D gene uncertain. CDR3 length equals 13 residues. V lost 2 bases to trimming and J lost 8 bases, with 12 bases between them. Per germline, CDR1 MDHEN and CDR2 SYDVKM. CDR3 sequence reads: CASSLRARTEAFF. The CDR3 DNA is TGTGCCAGCAGTTTAAGAGCAAGAACCGAAGCTTTCTTT.

CDR3 region: CASSLVAVGNEQFF. The CDR3 DNA follows: TGCGCCAGCAGCTTGGTAGCGGTGGGGAATGAGCAGTTCTTC. The chain employs TRBV5-1 and TRBJ2-1; D possibly corresponds to TRBD2 (6 bases). From germline, CDR1 is SGHRS and CDR2 YFSETQ. The CDR3 is 14 amino acids. V shed 0 bases and J shed 7 bases, with 11 bases lying between them.

The V call is TRBV10-2, the J call TRBJ2-5; 7 positions agree with TRBD2. Germline loops: CDR1 WSHSY, CDR2 SAAADI. V lost 3 bases to trimming and J lost 5 bases; unmatched junction nucleotides: 3. The CDR3 is 13 amino acids. As DNA, the CDR3 is TGCGCCAGCAGTGATGCGGGAGTGGAGACCCAGTACTTC. It yields the protein CASSDAGVETQYF.